This entry lists 28 T cell receptor beta chains sequenced from one sample in a study of identical twins. TCRdb re-called the 5' RACE reads through MiXCR, storing one row per CDR3 protein. The sample holds about 450,000 distinct CDR3 sequences, under 20% seen once. Material for sequencing was naive T cells sorted from blood. These receptors originate from a man aged 50-59 years in good health.

CDR3 amino acids: CASSDSWTSRVANEQFF. The CDR3, as DNA: TGTGCCAGCAGTGACTCCTGGACTAGTCGGGTTGCCAATGAGCAGTTCTTC. This chain connects TRBV25-1 to TRBJ2-1; TRBD2 matches at 7 bases. V gave up 3 bases and J gave up 6 bases; unmatched junction bases: 14. This CDR3 is 17 amino acids long. CDR1 is MGHDK and CDR2 is SYGVNS in the germline V gene.

This chain uses TRBV4-3 with TRBJ1-2, with a possible D match to TRBD1 (5 bases). Looked up from germline, CDR1 is LGHNA and CDR2 is YSLEER. CDR3 length: 15 residues. The V gene lost 4 bases and the J gene lost 4 bases, with 16 bases spanning the gap. CDR3 sequence reads: CASSPQTAQPYGYTF. The CDR3 bases are TGCGCCAGCAGCCCACAGACAGCCCAACCCTATGGCTACACCTTC.

This clonotype was observed at least ten times. J is TRBJ2-5 and V is TRBV20-1; the D call may be TRBD1 or TRBD2 (6 bases each). The V end was cut by 3 bases, the J end by 5 bases, with 16 bases between. Germline loops: CDR1 DFQATT, CDR2 SNEGSKA (reference sequence). The CDR3 spans 14 residues. The CDR3 DNA reads TGCAGTGCTAGCCGACTAGGGGGTCGGGAGACCCAGTACTTC. Protein: CSASRLGGRETQYF.

This clonotype was counted only a few times. J is TRBJ2-1 and V is TRBV30; D gene ambiguous. CDR1 is GTSNPN and CDR2 is SVGIG in the germline V gene (reference sequence). The V end lost 0 bases, the J end lost 3 bases, and 9 bases lay between the germline ends. The CDR3 has 14 amino acids. Written as DNA, the CDR3 is TGTGCCTGGAGTGTAAAGGGATTCTACAATGAGCAGTTCTTC. As protein: CAWSVKGFYNEQFF.

The V call is TRBV6-4, the J call TRBJ2-2, with D tentatively TRBD1 (5 bases). Germline CDR1 and CDR2: MRHNA and SNTAGT. The V end was cut by 0 bases, the J end by 4 bases, with 6 bases between. This CDR3 contains 14 residues. The DNA of the CDR3 is TGTGCCAGCAGTGACTCGACAGTCACCGGGGAGCTGTTTTTT. It encodes CASSDSTVTGELFF.

This clonotype occurred once. V usage is TRBV5-1 and J usage is TRBJ2-4; 8 positions match TRBD1. The V segment lost 0 bases and the J segment 6 bases; nucleotides outside the gene matches: 5. This CDR3 spans 15 amino acids. Per the germline V gene, CDR1 is SGHRS and CDR2 is YFSETQ. CDR3 DNA sequence: TGCGCCAGCAGCTTGGACGGGACAGGCCCAAACATTCAGTACTTC. Translated: CASSLDGTGPNIQYF.

This clonotype was found many times. V and J are TRBV29-1 and TRBJ1-2; no clear D gene. CDR3 length: 11 residues. V shed 6 bases and J shed 8 bases, with 13 bases lying between them. Germline V gene sequence: CDR1 SQVTM, CDR2 ANQGSEA. Written as DNA, the CDR3 is TGCAGCGTCCAAGGTGGAGGGGGCTACACCTTC. The encoded protein is CSVQGGGGYTF.

The V and J genes are TRBV12-3 or TRBV12-4 and TRBJ2-1; the D call may be TRBD1 or TRBD2 (5 bases each). The CDR3 has 12 residues. V was clipped by 2 bases and J by 9 bases, with 8 bases between them. Here the CDR3 reads CASSLYGGEQFF. In nucleotides, the CDR3 is TGTGCCAGCAGTTTATATGGGGGTGAGCAGTTCTTC.

The chain links TRBV7-2 to TRBJ2-5; D perhaps matches TRBD1 (5 bases). Trimming cost V 5 bases and J 1 base, with 8 bases left between them. CDR1 and CDR2 from the germline V gene are SGHTA and FQGNSA. This CDR3 has 13 amino acids. CDR3 loop: CASSRQIQETQYF. The DNA for the CDR3 is TGTGCCAGCAGCCGACAGATCCAAGAGACCCAGTACTTC.

The V gene is TRBV10-3, the J gene TRBJ1-1; possibly TRBD1 for D (5 bases). The CDR3 is 15 amino acids. Germline CDR1 reads ENHRY; CDR2 reads SYGVKD. V lost 1 base and J lost 6, with 15 bases in between. The CDR3: CAISEYTGERSEAFF. As DNA, the CDR3 is TGTGCCATCAGTGAGTACACAGGAGAAAGGTCTGAAGCTTTCTTT.

The chain links TRBV10-1 to TRBJ1-1, with D tentatively TRBD1 (5 bases). The CDR3 sequence is 13 residues long. Per germline, CDR1 WNHNN and CDR2 SYGVQD (reference sequence). Trimming cost V 4 bases and J 1 base, with 7 bases left between them. The CDR3 region has the DNA TGCGCCAGCAGTGGGACACCGAACACTGAAGCTTTCTTT. Protein: CASSGTPNTEAFF.

The chain combines TRBV3-1 with TRBJ2-6; no reliable D call. Trimming cost V 2 bases and J 2 bases, with 4 bases left between them. This CDR3 is 14 amino acids long. Germline V gene sequence: CDR1 LGHDT, CDR2 YNNKEL (reference sequence). The CDR3 reads CASSQLAGANVLTF. CDR3 DNA: TGTGCCAGCAGCCAACTTGCTGGGGCCAACGTCCTGACTTTC.

The J gene is TRBJ2-1, the V gene TRBV29-1, with D maybe TRBD1 (6 bases). This CDR3 is 15 amino acids long. The germline gives CDR1 SQVTM, CDR2 ANQGSEA. Trimming shortened V by 7 bases and J by 7 bases, and 23 bases separated the two germline ends. The CDR3: CSAFSQGILMNEQFF. The CDR3 nucleotides are TGCAGCGCCTTTTCCCAGGGGATTCTCATGAATGAGCAGTTCTTC.

V is TRBV29-1 and J is TRBJ2-3; the D gene is possibly TRBD1 (5 bases). Per the germline V gene, CDR1 is SQVTM and CDR2 is ANQGSEA. V was cut by 7 bases and J by 5 bases, with 19 bases left in between. The CDR3 has 14 residues. CDR3 DNA: TGCAGCGCCCATGACCAGGGCCTCGGAGATACGCAGTATTTT. It encodes CSAHDQGLGDTQYF.

The chain uses TRBV5-1 and TRBJ2-1, with TRBD2 identical over 7 bases. Unmatched junction bases numbered 12, after V lost 5 bases and J lost 4 bases. This CDR3 comprises 16 residues. From germline, CDR1 is SGHRS and CDR2 YFSETQ. CDR3 loop: CASRRTSSGDYNEQFF. The CDR3 bases are TGCGCCAGCAGGCGTACTTCTAGCGGCGATTACAATGAGCAGTTCTTC.

This clonotype has only a few counts. The chain links TRBV6-2 or TRBV6-3 to TRBJ2-5; no reliable D call. V shed 6 bases and J shed 7 bases, with 12 bases lying between them. Germline V gene sequence: CDR1 MNHEY, CDR2 SVGEGT. The CDR3 is made up of 12 amino acids. This CDR3 is CASRDPPVTQYF. CDR3 DNA sequence: TGTGCCAGCAGAGATCCTCCCGTGACCCAGTACTTC.

The chain recombines TRBV6-2 or TRBV6-3 with TRBJ1-5; D perhaps matches TRBD1 (6 bases). Trimming removed 4 bases at V and 7 bases at J, with 14 bases between. This CDR3 has 14 residues. Per germline, CDR1 MNHEY and CDR2 SVGEGT. The CDR3 DNA sequence: TGTGCCAGCAGTTCACAGGGTAAGGGACAGCCCCAGCATTTT. Translation gives CASSSQGKGQPQHF.

This chain links TRBV10-3 with TRBJ2-7; TRBD2 agrees at 11 bases. CDR1 is ENHRY, CDR2 SYGVKD, per germline. The CDR3 contains 13 residues. With V trimmed by 5 bases and J by 4 bases, 1 base remained unmatched. The CDR3 reads CAISTSGGYEQYF. CDR3 sequence (DNA): TGTGCCATCAGTACTAGCGGGGGTTACGAGCAGTACTTC.

The DNA for the CDR3 is TGCAGTGCTAGAGAAAGGGCCGGTTACAATGAGCAGTTCTTC. This encodes CSARERAGYNEQFF. The V gene is TRBV20-1, the J gene TRBJ2-1; D remains ambiguous. Germline CDR1 is DFQATT and CDR2 is SNEGSKA (reference sequence). The V end lost 0 bases, the J end lost 4 bases, and 10 bases lay between the germline ends. This CDR3 has 14 residues.

The chain has TRBV24-1 and TRBJ2-2; 7 bases agree with TRBD2. The germline V gene encodes CDR1 KGHDR and CDR2 SFDVKD. The trim removed 0 bases at V and 4 bases at J, leaving 7 bases unmatched. The CDR3 length is 17 residues. The CDR3 region is CATSDLGSGRSTGELFF. In nucleotides, the CDR3 is TGTGCCACCAGTGATTTGGGGTCCGGGAGGAGCACCGGGGAGCTGTTTTTT.

V and J are TRBV12-3 or TRBV12-4 and TRBJ2-1, with 12 bases identical to TRBD2. Germline trimming cut 6 bases from V and 9 bases from J; bases unmatched to any gene: 12. This CDR3 is 16 amino acids long. Here the CDR3 DNA reads TGTGCCAGCAGACAACTAGCGGGGGGAGGAGGGAGTGAGCAGTTCTTC. It translates to CASRQLAGGGGSEQFF.

The chain couples TRBV6-2 or TRBV6-3 to TRBJ1-5; 10 bases are a match to TRBD1. Germline values: CDR1 MNHEY, CDR2 SVGEGT. There are 15 residues in the CDR3. The J segment lost 4 bases and the V segment lost 6 bases, leaving 6 bases of the junction unmatched. The CDR3 is CASSARTGGNQPQHF. The CDR3 DNA reads TGTGCCAGCAGCGCCCGGACAGGGGGAAATCAGCCCCAGCATTTT.

This clonotype has ten or more counts. The chain employs TRBV4-2 and TRBJ1-1; weak D call: TRBD1 (6 bases). The germline V and J ends were trimmed by 5 bases and 5 bases, with 9 bases remaining between them. Per germline, CDR1 LGHNA and CDR2 YNFKEQ. The CDR3 covers 12 residues. Here the CDR3 DNA reads TGTGCCAGCAGCTTTACAGGGACTGAAGCTTTCTTT. This codes for CASSFTGTEAFF.

This clonotype was counted at least ten times. The V call is TRBV14, the J call TRBJ2-7; no clear D gene. Germline V gene data show CDR1 as SGHDN and CDR2 as FVKESK. CDR3 length: 15 residues. Trimming took 0 bases from V and 2 from J, leaving 11 bases between them. The CDR3 sequence is CASSQDYRPAYEQYF. The CDR3 DNA sequence: TGTGCCAGCAGCCAAGATTACCGCCCGGCCTACGAGCAGTACTTC.

This clonotype appeared a few times. The chain combines TRBV4-2 with TRBJ2-3; no definite D call. CDR3 size: 14 residues. Between the trimmed V and J ends, which lost 0 bases and 0 bases, there was a span of 4 bases. Germline V gene sequence: CDR1 LGHNA, CDR2 YNFKEQ. This CDR3 reads CASSQEQSTDTQYF. CDR3 DNA: TGTGCCAGCAGCCAAGAGCAAAGCACAGATACGCAGTATTTT.

This clonotype was observed at least ten times. The chain uses TRBV4-3 and TRBJ2-5, with D perhaps given as TRBD1 or TRBD2 (5 bases each). The germline V and J ends were trimmed by 2 bases and 5 bases, with 15 bases remaining between them. The V gene's germline CDR1 is LGHNA and CDR2 YSLEER. The CDR3 has 15 amino acids. This CDR3 reads CASSQNQRGVETQYF. The DNA of the CDR3 is TGCGCCAGCAGCCAAAACCAAAGAGGGGTGGAGACCCAGTACTTC.

The chain combines TRBV7-2 with TRBJ1-5; D gene uncertain. The CDR3 is made up of 13 amino acids. The germline gives CDR1 SGHTA, CDR2 FQGNSA. V was clipped by 5 bases and J by 7 bases, with 12 bases between them. The CDR3: CASSSDMSQPQHF. In DNA form, the CDR3 reads TGTGCCAGCAGCAGTGACATGTCGCAGCCCCAGCATTTT.

The CDR3 loop reads CASRPSGMYTGELFF. In DNA, the CDR3 is TGTGCCAGCAGACCTAGCGGGATGTACACCGGGGAGCTGTTTTTT. This sequence joins TRBV6-1 and TRBJ2-2; 9 positions agree with TRBD2. The CDR3 loop spans 15 amino acids. CDR1 and CDR2 from the germline V gene are MNHNS and SASEGT. V dropped 6 bases and J dropped 3; count of bases not matched to a gene: 5.